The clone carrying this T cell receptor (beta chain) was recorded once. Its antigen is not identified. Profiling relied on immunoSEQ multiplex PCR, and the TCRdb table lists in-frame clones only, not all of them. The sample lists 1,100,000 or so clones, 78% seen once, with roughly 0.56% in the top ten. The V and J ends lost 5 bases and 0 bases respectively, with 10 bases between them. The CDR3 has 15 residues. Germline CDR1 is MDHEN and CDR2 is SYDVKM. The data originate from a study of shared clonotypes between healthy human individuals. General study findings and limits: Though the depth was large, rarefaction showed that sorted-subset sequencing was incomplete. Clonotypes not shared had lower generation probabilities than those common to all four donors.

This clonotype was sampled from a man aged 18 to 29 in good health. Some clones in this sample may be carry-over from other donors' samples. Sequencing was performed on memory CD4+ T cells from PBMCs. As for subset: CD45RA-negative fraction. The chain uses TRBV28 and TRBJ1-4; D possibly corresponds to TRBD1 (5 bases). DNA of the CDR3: TGTGCCAGCAGTCGAGACAGTGCAACTAATGAAAAACTGTTTTTT. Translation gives CASSRDSATNEKLFF.